The clone carrying this T cell receptor beta chain was counted many times. What it binds is unknown. This sample is part of a study of blood T cells in healthy people across ages. Using a J-beta primer mix together with a sample-barcoded 5' primer, a second PCR was run for about 6 to 11 cycles. Template switching added a 12-random-nucleotide identifier to every cDNA molecule. One entry per CDR3 protein results from TCRdb running MiXCR on the 5' RACE reads. The table has 1.6 million or so distinct CDR3 sequences, roughly 30% seen once. Study results and limitations: Compared with aged donors, long-lived donors showed fewer expanded clones, suggesting selection. With unsorted PBMCs, a conclusive comparison of naive versus antigen-experienced cells was not possible.

The authors drew roughly 9.8 milliliters of peripheral blood from each donor. There are 16 residues in the CDR3. J lost 2 bases, V lost 4 bases, and 9 bases had no gene match. CDR1 and CDR2 from the germline V gene are LGHDT and YNNKEL (reference sequence). Specimen: blood. The source of this sequence is a woman in her twenties or thirties in good health. V usage is TRBV3-1 and J usage is TRBJ2-3; 7 bases fit TRBD2. The CDR3 sequence: CASSPIPAGITDTQYF. CDR3 bases: TGTGCCAGCAGCCCCATCCCAGCGGGGATCACAGATACGCAGTATTTT.